The source of this T cell receptor beta chain is a study of response to subunit inactivated influenza vaccine. MiXCR, applied by TCRdb to the RT-PCR reads, yields one record per CDR3 protein. The sample has around 580,000 distinct CDR3 sequences, roughly 10% seen once. Study-level points and caveats: Each seasonal influenza vaccination, the authors suggested, recruits few new T cells.

This CDR3 contains 16 residues. CDR1 and CDR2 from the germline V gene are MDHEN and SYDVKM. V lost 1 base to trimming and J lost 2 bases, with 9 bases between them. This clonotype was seen repeatedly, ten times or more. Its antigen is currently unknown. The clonotype comes from a man aged 50 to 60 who received an inactivated influenza vaccine. The material was PBMCs from blood, obtained on the day of vaccination. This chain joins TRBV28 and TRBJ2-6, with unresolved D. The CDR3 DNA is TGTGCCAGCAGTTTATCTAGGGCCACTGGGGCCAACGTCCTGACTTTC. This encodes CASSLSRATGANVLTF.